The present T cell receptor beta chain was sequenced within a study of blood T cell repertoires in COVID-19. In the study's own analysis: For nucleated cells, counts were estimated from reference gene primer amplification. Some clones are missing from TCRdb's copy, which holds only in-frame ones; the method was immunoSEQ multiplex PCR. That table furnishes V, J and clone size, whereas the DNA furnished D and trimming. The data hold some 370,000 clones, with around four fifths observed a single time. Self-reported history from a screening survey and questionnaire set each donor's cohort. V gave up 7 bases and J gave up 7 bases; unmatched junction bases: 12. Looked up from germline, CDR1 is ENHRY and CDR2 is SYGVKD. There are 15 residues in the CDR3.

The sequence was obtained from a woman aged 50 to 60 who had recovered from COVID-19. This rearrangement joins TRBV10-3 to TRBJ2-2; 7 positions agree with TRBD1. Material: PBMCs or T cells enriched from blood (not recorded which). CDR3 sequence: CAITPDRRTGGELFF. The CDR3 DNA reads TGTGCCATCACCCCTGACAGGAGGACAGGCGGGGAGCTGTTTTTT.